The 2 T cell receptor beta chains below were found in one sample sequenced in a study of blood T cell repertoires in COVID-19. Clones were read by immunoSEQ multiplex PCR, and TCRdb kept only the in-frame ones, dropping some. Of about 65,000 clones in the sample, around four fifths were seen once. The sample consisted of peripheral blood. These receptor sequences come from a human donor in a cohort sampled during active COVID-19.

The chain joins TRBV2 to TRBJ2-5, with D possibly TRBD1 on 6 matching bases. The germline V gene encodes CDR1 SNHLY and CDR2 FYNNEI. The V end lost 4 bases, the J end lost 2 bases, and 14 bases lay between the germline ends. CDR3 size: 15 residues. The CDR3 protein is CASSATGTKQETQYF. CDR3 bases: TGTGCCAGCAGTGCGACCGGGACAAAACAAGAGACCCAGTACTTC.

This chain links TRBV15 with TRBJ1-1; D ambiguous. The CDR3 runs 13 residues. CDR1 is LNHNV and CDR2 is YYDKDF in the germline V gene (reference sequence). V was shortened by 3 bases and J by 11 bases, with 16 bases between the two germline ends. The CDR3 DNA is TGTGCCACCAGCAGCCGGGGTGGTGGGATGGCTTTCTTT. It yields the protein CATSSRGGGMAFF.